This T cell receptor beta chain was documented in a study of blood T cell repertoires in COVID-19. Study as a whole: COVID-19 samples, acute and convalescent, were from the United States, Italy and Spain.

Some clones are missing from TCRdb's copy, which holds only in-frame ones; the method was immunoSEQ multiplex PCR. The sample includes some 520,000 clones, roughly nine tenths seen only once; the top ten take 0.9%. The V end lost 6 bases, the J end lost 6 bases, and 12 bases lay between the germline ends. The CDR3 covers 12 residues. This chain connects TRBV12-3 or TRBV12-4 to TRBJ2-7; perhaps TRBD2 as D (5 bases). The source material was peripheral blood. This receptor was identified in a man aged 18 to 29 with COVID-19, enrolled during active disease. CDR3 sequence: CASSSRVTEQYF. In DNA, the CDR3 is TGTGCCAGCAGCTCGAGGGTAACCGAGCAGTACTTC.